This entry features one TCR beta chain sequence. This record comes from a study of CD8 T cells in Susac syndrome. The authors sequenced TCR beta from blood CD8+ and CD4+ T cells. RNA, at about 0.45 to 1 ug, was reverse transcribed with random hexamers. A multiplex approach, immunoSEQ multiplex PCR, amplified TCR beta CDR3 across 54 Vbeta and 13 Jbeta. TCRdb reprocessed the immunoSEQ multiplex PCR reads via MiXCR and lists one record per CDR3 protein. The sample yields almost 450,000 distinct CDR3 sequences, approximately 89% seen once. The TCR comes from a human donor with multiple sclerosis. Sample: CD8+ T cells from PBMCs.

CDR3 sequence reads: CASGLATLADTQYF. As DNA, the CDR3 is TGTGCTAGTGGTTTGGCGACGCTAGCAGATACGCAGTATTTT. This chain joins TRBV12-5 and TRBJ2-3, with unresolved D. Trimming left V 1 base short and J 4 bases short, with 9 bases between. The length of the CDR3 is 14 residues. Per germline, CDR1 LGHNT and CDR2 FRNRAP.